The clone carrying this T cell receptor (beta chain) was seen a handful of times. This entry comes from a study of spatial heterogeneity in lung cancer. Study overall: Sequencing of follow-up PBMC samples took place when they were available, at a median of about 22 months after resection.

One entry per CDR3 protein, called by TCRdb with MiXCR from the 5' RACE reads. The table lists around 100,000 distinct CDR3 sequences, roughly 10% of them singletons. This CDR3 has 14 amino acids. Germline trimming cut 7 bases from V and 6 bases from J; bases unmatched to any gene: 11. Germline CDR1 reads WNHNN; CDR2 reads SYGVQD (reference sequence). Time point: blood at routine non-recurrence follow-up after resection. Whole RNA, isolated from tumor, nontumor lung or frozen PBMC, was sequenced without prior sorting. The sample in question was PBMCs, obtained at follow-up. The gene calls are TRBV10-1 and TRBJ2-7; 8 bases are shared with TRBD1. The receptor was derived from a female donor with early-stage non-small cell lung cancer. This CDR3 is CASKPDGQGAEQYF. CDR3 DNA: TGCGCCAGCAAACCCGATGGACAGGGTGCCGAGCAGTACTTC.